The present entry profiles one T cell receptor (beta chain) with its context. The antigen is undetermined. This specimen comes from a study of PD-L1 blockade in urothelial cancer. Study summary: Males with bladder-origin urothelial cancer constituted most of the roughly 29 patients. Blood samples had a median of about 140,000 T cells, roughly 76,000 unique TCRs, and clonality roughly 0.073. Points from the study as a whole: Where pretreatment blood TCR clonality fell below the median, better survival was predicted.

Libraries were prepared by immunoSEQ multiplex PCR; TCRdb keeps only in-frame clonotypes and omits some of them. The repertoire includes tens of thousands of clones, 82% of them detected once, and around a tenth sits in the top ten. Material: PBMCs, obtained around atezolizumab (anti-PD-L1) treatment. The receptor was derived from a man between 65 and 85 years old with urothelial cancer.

CDR3 bases: TGTGCCAGCAGTTACTCGTGGAGGGCGGAGGGAAACACCATATATTTT. As protein: CASSYSWRAEGNTIYF. This chain joins TRBV6-5 and TRBJ1-3; no firm D call. V lost 0 bases to trimming and J lost 4 bases, with 13 bases between them. Germline V gene sequence: CDR1 MNHEY, CDR2 SVGAGI. This CDR3 region has 16 residues.